This T cell receptor (beta chain) originates from a study of regulatory T cells in long-lasting Graves disease. According to the study, TCR beta libraries were built with iRepertoire HTBI primers and CDR3-region Arm-PCR. TCRdb processed the multiplex PCR reads anew with MiXCR; each CDR3 protein has one entry. This sample has under 800,000 distinct CDR3 sequences, with approximately 15% found just once. This sample's time point: newly diagnosed GD, antithyroid drugs for less than 3 months. Construction of the TCR library relied on RNA isolated from PBMCs. American Thyroid Association guidelines were used to diagnose Graves' disease. These data were also reused for a study on T cells in Graves' hyperthyroidism and ophthalmopathy. From that report: Over 18 months, lack of ophthalmopathy progression marked Graves' hyperthyroidism as stable. Orbital computed tomography, thyroid ultrasound, serum thyroxine and TRAb, and clinical symptoms together informed the diagnoses. In simple terms, a model built on 13 V-J features told ophthalmopathy apart from stable hyperthyroidism.

The starting material was peripheral blood mononuclear cells (PBMCs), obtained at new diagnosis, from a patient treated with antithyroid drugs. The sequence was collected from a woman in her 30s with Graves disease.

CDR3 DNA sequence: TGTGCCAGCAGTTACCGTCTAGCGGGAGGAGACAATGAGCAGTTCTTC. This encodes CASSYRLAGGDNEQFF. This rearrangement joins TRBV6-9 to TRBJ2-1; 11 bases agree with TRBD2. The CDR3 contains 16 residues. J was trimmed by 5 bases and V by 3 bases; bases with no gene match: 6. Germline assignment: CDR1 MNHGY and CDR2 SVAAGI.